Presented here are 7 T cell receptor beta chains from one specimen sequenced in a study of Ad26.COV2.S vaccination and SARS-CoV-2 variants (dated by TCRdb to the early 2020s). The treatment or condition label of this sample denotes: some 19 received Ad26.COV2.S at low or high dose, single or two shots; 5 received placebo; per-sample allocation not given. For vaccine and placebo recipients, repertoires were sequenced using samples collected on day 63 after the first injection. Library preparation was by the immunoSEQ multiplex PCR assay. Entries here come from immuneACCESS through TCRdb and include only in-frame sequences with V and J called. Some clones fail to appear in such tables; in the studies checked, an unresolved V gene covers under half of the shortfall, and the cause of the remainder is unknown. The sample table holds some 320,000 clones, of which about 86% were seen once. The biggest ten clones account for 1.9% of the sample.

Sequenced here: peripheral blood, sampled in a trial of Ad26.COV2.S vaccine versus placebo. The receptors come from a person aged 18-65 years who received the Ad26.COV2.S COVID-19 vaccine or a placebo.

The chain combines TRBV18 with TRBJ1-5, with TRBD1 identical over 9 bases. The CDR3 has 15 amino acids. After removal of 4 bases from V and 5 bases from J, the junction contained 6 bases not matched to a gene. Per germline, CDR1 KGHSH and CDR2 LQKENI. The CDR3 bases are TGTGCCAGCTCACGGACAGGGGAGTATTATCAGCCCCAGCATTTT. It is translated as CASSRTGEYYQPQHF.

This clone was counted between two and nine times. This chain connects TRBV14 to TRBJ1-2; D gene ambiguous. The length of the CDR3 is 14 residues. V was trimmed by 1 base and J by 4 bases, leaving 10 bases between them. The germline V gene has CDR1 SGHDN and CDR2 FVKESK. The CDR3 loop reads CASSQVMGSYGYTF. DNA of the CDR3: TGTGCCAGCAGCCAAGTGATGGGGAGCTATGGCTACACCTTC.

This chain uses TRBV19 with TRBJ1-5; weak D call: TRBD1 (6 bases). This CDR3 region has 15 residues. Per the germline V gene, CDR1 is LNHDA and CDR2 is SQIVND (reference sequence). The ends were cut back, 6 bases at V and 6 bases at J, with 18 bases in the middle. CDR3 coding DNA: TGTGCCAGTAGAGCCCCCGGGGGAGGGGGTCAGCCCCAGCATTTT. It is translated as CASRAPGGGGQPQHF.

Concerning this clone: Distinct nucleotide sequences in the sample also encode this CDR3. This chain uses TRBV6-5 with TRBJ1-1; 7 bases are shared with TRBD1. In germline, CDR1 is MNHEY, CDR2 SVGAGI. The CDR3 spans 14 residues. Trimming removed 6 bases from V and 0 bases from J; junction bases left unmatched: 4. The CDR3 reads CASSRDRLNTEAFF. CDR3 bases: TGTGCCAGCAGCCGGGACAGATTGAACACTGAAGCTTTCTTT.

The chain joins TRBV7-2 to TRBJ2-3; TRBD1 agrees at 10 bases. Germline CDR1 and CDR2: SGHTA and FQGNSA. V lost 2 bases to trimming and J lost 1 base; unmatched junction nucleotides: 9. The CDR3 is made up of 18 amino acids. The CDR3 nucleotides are TGTGCCAGCAGCTTAAGGTCGACCGGGACAGGGGGCACAGATACGCAGTATTTT. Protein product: CASSLRSTGTGGTDTQYF.

The CDR3 is CASSLNRGPTDTQYF. Written as DNA, the CDR3 is TGTGCCAGCAGCTTAAATCGGGGTCCCACAGATACGCAGTATTTT. The rearrangement joins TRBV7-8 to TRBJ2-3; tentative D call: TRBD2 (5 bases). The CDR3 totals 15 residues. The V gene lost 2 bases and the J gene lost 2 bases, with 11 bases spanning the gap. Germline values: CDR1 SGHVS, CDR2 FQNEAQ.

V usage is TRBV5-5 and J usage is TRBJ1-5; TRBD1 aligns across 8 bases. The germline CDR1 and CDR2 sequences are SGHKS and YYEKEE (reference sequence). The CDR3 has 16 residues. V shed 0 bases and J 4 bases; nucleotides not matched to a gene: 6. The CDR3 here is CASSLASGQGNQPQHF. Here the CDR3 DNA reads TGTGCCAGCAGCTTGGCCTCAGGACAGGGTAATCAGCCCCAGCATTTT.